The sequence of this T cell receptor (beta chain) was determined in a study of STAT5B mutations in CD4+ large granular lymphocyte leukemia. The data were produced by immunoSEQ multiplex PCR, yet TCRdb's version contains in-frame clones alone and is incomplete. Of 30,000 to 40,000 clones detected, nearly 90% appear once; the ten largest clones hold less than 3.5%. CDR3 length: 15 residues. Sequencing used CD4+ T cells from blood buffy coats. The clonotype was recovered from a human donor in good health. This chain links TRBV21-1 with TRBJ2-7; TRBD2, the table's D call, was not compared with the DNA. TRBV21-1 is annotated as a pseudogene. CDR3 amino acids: CASSTDSGRTPRQYF. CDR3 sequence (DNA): TGTGCCAGCAGCACAGATAGCGGGAGAACCCCCCGGCAGTACTTC.